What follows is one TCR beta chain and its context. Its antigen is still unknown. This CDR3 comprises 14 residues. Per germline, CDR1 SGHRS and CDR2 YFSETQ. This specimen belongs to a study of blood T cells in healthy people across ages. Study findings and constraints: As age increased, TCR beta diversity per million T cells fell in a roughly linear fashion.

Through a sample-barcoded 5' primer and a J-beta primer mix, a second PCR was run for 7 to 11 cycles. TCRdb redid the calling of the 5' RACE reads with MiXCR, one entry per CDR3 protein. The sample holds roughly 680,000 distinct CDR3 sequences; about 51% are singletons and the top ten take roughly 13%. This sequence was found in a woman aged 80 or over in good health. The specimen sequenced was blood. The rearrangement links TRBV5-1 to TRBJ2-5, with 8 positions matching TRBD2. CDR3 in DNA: TGCGTCAGAAGCGAAGTAGCGGGAATGAATGAGCAGTACTTC. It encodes CVRSEVAGMNEQYF.